This TCR beta chain emerged from a study of technical replicates of blood from several donors. The repertoire was sequenced with immunoSEQ multiplex PCR; TCRdb's copy has only in-frame clones and lacks some. The data hold about 79,000 clones, with more than 85% observed a single time. The sequencing input was T cells isolated from PBMCs. The TCR sequence derives from a human donor in good health. Some clones in this sample may be carry-over from other donors' samples.

The CDR3, as DNA: TGTGCCAGCAGCTTACTGGCGGGAGGGCTGGCAGATACGCAGTATTTT. Its translation is CASSLLAGGLADTQYF. The V call is TRBV7-2, the J call TRBJ2-3; 9 bases are shared with TRBD2. CDR3 size: 16 residues. The germline gives CDR1 SGHTA, CDR2 FQGNSA. Unmatched junction bases numbered 7, after V lost 2 bases and J lost 4 bases. Using reference TRBV7-2 and TRBJ2-3 for the parts outside the CDR3, the full variable domain is GAGVSQSPSNKVTEKGKDVELRCDPISGHTALYWYRQSLGQGLEFLIYFQGNSAPDKSGLPSDRFSAERTGGSVSTLTIQRTQQEDSAVYLCASSLLAGGLADTQYFGPGTRLTVL.